Reported below is one T cell receptor beta chain. In the authors' methods: Using reference gene primer amplification, nucleated cell counts were estimated. Sequencing was performed with immunoSEQ multiplex PCR; in TCRdb, only in-frame clones are kept and a portion is missing. For V, J and clone size, that table is used; D and trimming come from the DNA. Of 130,000 or so clones in the sample, roughly 80% were seen once. The sample comes from a study of blood T cell repertoires in COVID-19. Looking at the study overall: T cells, B-cell-depleted T cells, or PBMCs provided the cDNA or gDNA that served as material.

This CDR3 contains 16 residues. Trimming cost V 5 bases and J 2 bases; bases outside gene matches: 10. Germline V gene lookup returns CDR1 SEHNR and CDR2 FQNEAQ (reference sequence). Sequenced sample: peripheral blood. The rearrangement uses TRBV7-9 and TRBJ2-5, with TRBD1 matching over 8 bases. This receptor was taken from a human donor in a cohort sampled during active COVID-19. The CDR3 loop reads CASSERGDRSQETQYF. The CDR3 DNA reads TGTGCCAGCAGCGAGCGCGGGGACAGGAGTCAAGAGACCCAGTACTTC.